The rows below give T cell receptor beta chains drawn from one sample of a study of vaccination effects on CD4 cells after COVID-19. Their specific antigens are unknown. Method: immunoSEQ multiplex PCR; TCRdb's copy keeps in-frame clones and lacks some. Counted here are under 40,000 clones, around 80% occurring once; the ten biggest clones make up nearly 3%. This specimen consisted of CD4+ T cells from PBMCs cultured without peptide, obtained before COVID-19 vaccination. Every receptor here comes from a human donor who received a COVID-19 vaccine. Both conserved end residues are part of each CDR3. Fields, in order: D gene, J gene, clone size, V gene, CDR3 DNA, CDR3 protein. A D gene is named only where the DNA matches it firmly. Clone size is shown for a subset of rows, as once, few, many or a class of expanded clone.

d_gene: NA; j_gene: TRBJ1-2; abundance: NA; v_gene: TRBV2; CDR3nt: TGTGCCAGCAGTGAAGAGCAAAGAGGCTACACCTTC; CDR3aa: CASSEEQRGYTF
d_gene: NA; j_gene: TRBJ1-6; abundance: NA; v_gene: TRBV4-1; CDR3nt: TGCGCCAGCAGCCAAGGAAGGGATGCGGATGGTTCACCCCTCCACTTT; CDR3aa: CASSQGRDADGSPLHF
d_gene: NA; j_gene: TRBJ1-1; abundance: NA; v_gene: TRBV7-2; CDR3nt: TGTGCCAGCAGCTTATTCGACATGTCTCAAGGGGCTTTCTTT; CDR3aa: CASSLFDMSQGAFF
d_gene: NA; j_gene: TRBJ1-6; abundance: NA; v_gene: TRBV5-1; CDR3nt: TGCGCCAGCAGCTCCAATCCTCAGGGGCCCAATTCACCCCTCCACTTT; CDR3aa: CASSSNPQGPNSPLHF
d_gene: TRBD2; j_gene: TRBJ2-3; abundance: NA; v_gene: TRBV29-1; CDR3nt: TGCAGCGTCCCAACGGGGGGGAACACAGATACGCAGTATTTT; CDR3aa: CSVPTGGNTDTQYF
d_gene: TRBD2; j_gene: TRBJ2-3; abundance: NA; v_gene: TRBV5-1; CDR3nt: TGCGCCAGCACCCGGTCTAGCGGGGGAAGCACAGATACGCAGTATTTT; CDR3aa: CASTRSSGGSTDTQYF
d_gene: NA; j_gene: TRBJ2-3; abundance: NA; v_gene: TRBV9; CDR3nt: TGTGCCAGCAGCGTAGGGGGGAGCACAGATACGCAGTATTTT; CDR3aa: CASSVGGSTDTQYF
d_gene: NA; j_gene: TRBJ1-2; abundance: NA; v_gene: TRBV18; CDR3nt: TGTGCCAGCTCACCACAGGGTCCGCGTGGCTACACCTTC; CDR3aa: CASSPQGPRGYTF
d_gene: NA; j_gene: TRBJ1-2; abundance: NA; v_gene: TRBV5-6; CDR3nt: TGTGCCAGCAGCTTCCAGGGCAGGGCCCCTAACTATGGCTACACCTTC; CDR3aa: CASSFQGRAPNYGYTF
d_gene: TRBD1; j_gene: TRBJ1-2; abundance: NA; v_gene: TRBV9; CDR3nt: TGTGCCAGCAGCACGAGTCCGGGACAGGGTTTATTACATGGCTACACCTTC; CDR3aa: CASSTSPGQGLLHGYTF
d_gene: TRBD1; j_gene: TRBJ1-2; abundance: NA; v_gene: TRBV19; CDR3nt: TGTGCCAGTAGTGACAACACCGGGACAGCCTCCGGATGGGCCTTC; CDR3aa: CASSDNTGTASGWAF
d_gene: NA; j_gene: TRBJ2-5; abundance: once; v_gene: TRBV5-1; CDR3nt: TGCGCCAGCAGCTTGGTGCCGGCCGAAGAGACCCAGTACTTC; CDR3aa: CASSLVPAEETQYF
d_gene: TRBD2; j_gene: TRBJ2-2; abundance: few; v_gene: TRBV7-8; CDR3nt: TGTGCCAGCAGCCCGAGAGCAGCGGGGGGGTCGAACACCGGGGAGCTGTTTTTT; CDR3aa: CASSPRAAGGSNTGELFF
d_gene: NA; j_gene: TRBJ2-2; abundance: NA; v_gene: TRBV5-1; CDR3nt: TGCGCCAGCAGCTACCGGCCGGAGGAACCCGGGGAGCTGTTTTTT; CDR3aa: CASSYRPEEPGELFF
d_gene: NA; j_gene: TRBJ2-3; abundance: NA; v_gene: TRBV5-1; CDR3nt: TGCGCCAGTCGAACAGGTCAAGATACGCAGTATTTT; CDR3aa: CASRTGQDTQYF
d_gene: NA; j_gene: TRBJ1-3; abundance: NA; v_gene: TRBV27; CDR3nt: TGTGCCAGCAGCAATCCCGGGTCGAACACCATATATTTT; CDR3aa: CASSNPGSNTIYF
d_gene: NA; j_gene: TRBJ2-2; abundance: once; v_gene: TRBV11-1; CDR3nt: TGTGCCAGCAGCTTAGCGCGTAACTGGCCCATTACCGGGGAGCTGTTTTTT; CDR3aa: CASSLARNWPITGELFF
d_gene: TRBD1; j_gene: TRBJ1-5; abundance: few; v_gene: TRBV27; CDR3nt: TGTGCCAGCAGGCGACAGGGGGCGAATCAGCCCCAGCATTTT; CDR3aa: CASRRQGANQPQHF
d_gene: NA; j_gene: TRBJ2-1; abundance: NA; v_gene: TRBV3-1/TRBV3-2; CDR3nt: TGTGCCAGCAGCCGGACACGGGACGCCTACTACAATGAGCAGTTCTTC; CDR3aa: CASSRTRDAYYNEQFF
d_gene: NA; j_gene: TRBJ2-3; abundance: few; v_gene: TRBV2; CDR3nt: TGTGCCAGCAGTGCGGACGGCCACACAGATACGCAGTATTTT; CDR3aa: CASSADGHTDTQYF
d_gene: NA; j_gene: TRBJ1-1; abundance: NA; v_gene: TRBV2; CDR3nt: TGTGCCAGCAGTCAGGAGGGGAGGAACACTGAAGCTTTCTTT; CDR3aa: CASSQEGRNTEAFF
d_gene: NA; j_gene: TRBJ2-5; abundance: NA; v_gene: TRBV6-5; CDR3nt: TGTGCCAGCAGACCCGTCGGGGGCAAAGAGACCCAGTACTTC; CDR3aa: CASRPVGGKETQYF
d_gene: TRBD1; j_gene: TRBJ2-2; abundance: few; v_gene: TRBV7-7; CDR3nt: TGTGCCAGCAGCTCGGGACAGCCCACCGGGGAGCTGTTTTTT; CDR3aa: CASSSGQPTGELFF